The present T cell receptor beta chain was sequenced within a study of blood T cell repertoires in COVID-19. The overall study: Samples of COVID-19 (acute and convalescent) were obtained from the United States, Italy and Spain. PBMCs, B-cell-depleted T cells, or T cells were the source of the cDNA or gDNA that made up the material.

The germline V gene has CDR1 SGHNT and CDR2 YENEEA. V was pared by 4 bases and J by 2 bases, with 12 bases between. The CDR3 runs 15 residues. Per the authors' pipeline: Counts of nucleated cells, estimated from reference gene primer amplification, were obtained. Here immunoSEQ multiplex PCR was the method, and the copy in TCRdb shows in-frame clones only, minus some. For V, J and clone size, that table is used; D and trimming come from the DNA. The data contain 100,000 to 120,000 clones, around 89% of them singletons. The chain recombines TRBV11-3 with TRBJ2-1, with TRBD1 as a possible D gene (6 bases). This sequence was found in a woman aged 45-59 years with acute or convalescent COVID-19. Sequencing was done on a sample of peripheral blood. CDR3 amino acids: CASSSRGTAYNEQFF. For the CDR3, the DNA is TGTGCCAGCAGCTCCAGGGGTACCGCCTACAATGAGCAGTTCTTC.